What follows describes a single T cell receptor (beta chain). Primers targeting TRAV and TRBV primed first-strand cDNA, covering alpha and beta chains. With a constant-region primer and a V-primer adapter, TCRs were subjected to approximately 18 PCR cycles of amplification. MiXCR, applied by TCRdb to the reads, yields one record per CDR3 protein. The table shows about 12,000 distinct CDR3 sequences, with roughly 80% occurring only once. The record originates from a study of low-dose radiotherapy and immunotherapy resistance in tumors. At the level of the study: Participants in Cohort 1 were administered 0.5 Gy per fraction at 2-week intervals, to a cumulative dose of 6.5 Gy.

The CDR3 covers 15 residues. V lost 4 bases and J 0 bases, leaving 13 bases between the germline ends. Germline V CDR1 and CDR2: LNHDA, SQIVND (reference sequence). The chain has TRBV19 and TRBJ2-7, with a weak D call TRBD1 (6 bases). The sequence derives from a human donor with advanced metastatic prostate, ovarian, gallbladder or colorectal cancer (not recorded which). This table probably holds off-target reads from a library built for another chain. The chain's CDR3 is CASSTRGIVSYEQYF. The CDR3 region has the DNA TGTGCCAGTAGTACGAGGGGGATTGTCTCCTACGAGCAGTACTTC.